Following are 10 T cell receptor beta chains from one sample sequenced in a study of cytomegalovirus exposure and HLA in healthy donors. It was with 60 Vbeta and 13 Jbeta primers that the PCR ran. This table comes from immunoSEQ multiplex PCR, and its TCRdb copy is limited to in-frame clones, with some not included. This sample has about 130,000 clones; 76% occur once, and the top ten carry 2.5% to 4%. Source material: PBMCs. These receptors were obtained from a man aged 35 to 55 in good health and CMV-seronegative.

The chain recombines TRBV28 with TRBJ1-1; D gene uncertain. Trimming took 3 bases from V and 3 from J, leaving 8 bases between them. CDR1 is MDHEN and CDR2 is SYDVKM in the germline V gene. CDR3 size: 13 residues. CDR3 nucleotides: TGTGCCAGCAGTTTGCCCCGGGACACTGAAGCTTTCTTT. This sequence encodes CASSLPRDTEAFF.

The chain joins TRBV27 to TRBJ2-1; 9 bases fit TRBD2. This CDR3 spans 16 amino acids. Germline V gene data show CDR1 as MNHEY and CDR2 as SMNVEV (reference sequence). The V gene end was trimmed by 1 base and the J gene end by 2 bases; junction bases not matched to a gene: 3. The CDR3 DNA reads as TGTGCCAGCAGTTTATACGGCGGGAGGGCCTACAATGAGCAGTTCTTC. This encodes CASSLYGGRAYNEQFF.

The V and J genes are TRBV4-3 and TRBJ1-1, with a tentative D call TRBD1 (5 bases). Trimming took 4 bases from V and 4 from J, leaving 16 bases between them. The CDR3 has 15 amino acids. Germline CDR1 reads LGHNA; CDR2 reads YSLEER. The CDR3 spells CASSPRAGWVTEAFF. DNA of the CDR3: TGCGCCAGCAGCCCCAGGGCTGGGTGGGTCACTGAAGCTTTCTTT.

This clone was seen a single time. The chain links TRBV7-2 to TRBJ1-4; D is unresolved. This CDR3 has 14 residues. Trimming shortened V by 5 bases and J by 8 bases, and 15 bases separated the two germline ends. Germline values: CDR1 SGHTA, CDR2 FQGNSA. The DNA for the CDR3 is TGTGCCAGCAGCCCCGGAAGAGCGGGCGAAAAACTGTTTTTT. It specifies CASSPGRAGEKLFF.

J is TRBJ1-5 and V is TRBV19; 9 bases are shared with TRBD1. The CDR3 length is 19 residues. V lost 0 bases, J lost 4 bases, and 13 bases stayed unmatched. CDR1 LNHDA and CDR2 SQIVND come from the germline V gene (reference sequence). The CDR3 nucleotides read TGTGCCAGTAGTATAGATGAGGGACAGGGATCCGTGCGAAATCAGCCCCAGCATTTT. Residues: CASSIDEGQGSVRNQPQHF.

The rearrangement uses TRBV7-9 and TRBJ1-4; 7 bases align to TRBD1. The trim removed 4 bases at V and 8 bases at J, leaving 10 bases unmatched. This CDR3 spans 15 amino acids. The V gene's germline CDR1 is SEHNR and CDR2 FQNEAQ (reference sequence). In DNA, the CDR3 is TGTGCCAGCAGCTGGGGCTCCAGGGGGGAAGAAAAACTGTTTTTT. It specifies CASSWGSRGEEKLFF.

This chain joins TRBV7-2 and TRBJ2-1, with TRBD2 matching over 12 bases. The length of the CDR3 is 15 residues. Germline V CDR1 and CDR2: SGHTA, FQGNSA. J gave up 10 bases and V 4 bases, and 8 bases lay outside the gene matches. The CDR3 DNA reads TGTGCCAGCAGCTCTAGCGGGGGGGCCGGTTCGGAGCAGTTCTTC. Protein sequence: CASSSSGGAGSEQFF.

CDR3 in amino acids: CASSYGGDYEQYF. The CDR3 DNA reads as TGTGCCAGCAGTTACGGGGGGGACTACGAGCAGTACTTC. The chain employs TRBV6-5 and TRBJ2-7; 7 positions agree with TRBD2. This CDR3 is built from 13 residues. The V segment lost 2 bases and the J segment 3 bases; nucleotides outside the gene matches: 1. Germline CDR1 and CDR2: MNHEY and SVGAGI.

This clone has just a few counts. The V call is TRBV11-1, the J call TRBJ2-5, with D possibly matching TRBD2 (7 bases). This CDR3 contains 13 residues. Per the germline V gene, CDR1 is SGHAT and CDR2 is FQDESV (reference sequence). Trimming took off 8 bases at V and 5 bases at J, with 15 bases between the two ends. The CDR3 region is CASARGGAETQYF. The DNA for the CDR3 is TGTGCCAGCGCCAGAGGGGGGGCGGAGACCCAGTACTTC.

The gene calls are TRBV18 and TRBJ2-7; TRBD1 agrees at 7 bases. Germline V gene lookup returns CDR1 KGHSH and CDR2 LQKENI. The CDR3 sequence is 16 residues long. V trimming: 3 bases; J trimming: 0 bases; junction bases outside the gene matches: 8. CDR3 protein: CASSPRGQSRSYEQYF. The CDR3 DNA is TGTGCCAGCTCACCCCGGGGACAGAGTCGCTCCTACGAGCAGTACTTC.